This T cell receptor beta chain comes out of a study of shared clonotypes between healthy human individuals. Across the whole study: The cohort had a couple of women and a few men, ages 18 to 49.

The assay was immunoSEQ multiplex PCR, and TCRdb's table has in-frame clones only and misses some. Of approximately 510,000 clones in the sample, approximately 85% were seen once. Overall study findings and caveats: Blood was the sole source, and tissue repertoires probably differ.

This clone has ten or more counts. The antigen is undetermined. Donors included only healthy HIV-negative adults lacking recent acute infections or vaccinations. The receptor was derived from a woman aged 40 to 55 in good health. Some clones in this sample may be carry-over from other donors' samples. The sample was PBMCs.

The CDR3 reads CASRSSGNTIYF. Written as DNA, the CDR3 is TGTGCCAGCAGATCGTCCGGAAACACCATATATTTT. The chain carries TRBV28 and TRBJ1-3; D gene ambiguous. CDR1 is MDHEN, CDR2 SYDVKM, per germline. V lost 6 bases and J lost 4, with 7 bases in between. The CDR3 has 12 residues.